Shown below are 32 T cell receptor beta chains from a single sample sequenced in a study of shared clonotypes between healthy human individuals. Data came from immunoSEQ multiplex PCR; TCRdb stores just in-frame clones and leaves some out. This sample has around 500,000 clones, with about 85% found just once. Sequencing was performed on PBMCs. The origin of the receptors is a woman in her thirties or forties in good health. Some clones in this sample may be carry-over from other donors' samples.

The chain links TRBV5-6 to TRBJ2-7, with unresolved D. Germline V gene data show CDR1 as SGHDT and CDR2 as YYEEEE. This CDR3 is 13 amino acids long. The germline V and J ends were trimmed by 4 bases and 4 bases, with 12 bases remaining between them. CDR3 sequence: CASSMPGGYEQYF. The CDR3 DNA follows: TGTGCCAGCAGCATGCCAGGTGGATACGAGCAGTACTTC.

The CDR3 DNA reads TGTGCCAGCAGTGAAGGACGGTATCAGCCCCAGCATTTT. Translation gives CASSEGRYQPQHF. The V gene is TRBV6-1, the J gene TRBJ1-5; D ambiguous. Germline V gene data show CDR1 as MNHNS and CDR2 as SASEGT. Between the trimmed V and J ends, which lost 1 base and 5 bases, there was a span of 6 bases. This CDR3 has 13 residues.

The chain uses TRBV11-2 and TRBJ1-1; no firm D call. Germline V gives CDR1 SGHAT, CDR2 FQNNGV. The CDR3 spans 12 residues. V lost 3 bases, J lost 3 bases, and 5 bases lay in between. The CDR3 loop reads CASSLRDTEAFF. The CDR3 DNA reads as TGTGCCAGCAGCTTGCGGGACACTGAAGCTTTCTTT.

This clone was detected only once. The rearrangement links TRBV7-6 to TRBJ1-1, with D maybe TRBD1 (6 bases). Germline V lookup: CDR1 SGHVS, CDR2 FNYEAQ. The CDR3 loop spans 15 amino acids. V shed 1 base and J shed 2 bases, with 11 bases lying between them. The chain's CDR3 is CASSLGRGGNTEAFF. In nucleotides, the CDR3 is TGTGCCAGCAGCTTAGGCAGGGGAGGAAACACTGAAGCTTTCTTT.

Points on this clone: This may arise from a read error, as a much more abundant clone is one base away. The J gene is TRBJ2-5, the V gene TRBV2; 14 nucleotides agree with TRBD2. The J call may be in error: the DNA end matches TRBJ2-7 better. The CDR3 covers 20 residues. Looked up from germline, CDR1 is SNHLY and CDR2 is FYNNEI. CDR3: CSSSSGPGSLGLAGGYEQYF. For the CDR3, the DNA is TGTTCCAGCAGTTCAGGGCCAGGGTCGTTAGGACTAGCGGGAGGCTACGAGCAGTACTTC.

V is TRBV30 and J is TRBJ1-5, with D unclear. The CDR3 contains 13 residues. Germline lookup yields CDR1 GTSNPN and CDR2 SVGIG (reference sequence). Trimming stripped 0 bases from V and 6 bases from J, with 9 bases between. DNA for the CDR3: TGTGCCTGGAGTGTACGGCGGGGTCAGCCCCAGCATTTT. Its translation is CAWSVRRGQPQHF.

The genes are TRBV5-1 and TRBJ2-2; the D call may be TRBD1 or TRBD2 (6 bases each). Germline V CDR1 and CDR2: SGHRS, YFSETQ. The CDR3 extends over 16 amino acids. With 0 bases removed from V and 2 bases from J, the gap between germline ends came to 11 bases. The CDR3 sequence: CASSLAGGHNTGELFF. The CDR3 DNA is TGCGCCAGCAGCTTGGCCGGGGGACATAACACCGGGGAGCTGTTTTTT.

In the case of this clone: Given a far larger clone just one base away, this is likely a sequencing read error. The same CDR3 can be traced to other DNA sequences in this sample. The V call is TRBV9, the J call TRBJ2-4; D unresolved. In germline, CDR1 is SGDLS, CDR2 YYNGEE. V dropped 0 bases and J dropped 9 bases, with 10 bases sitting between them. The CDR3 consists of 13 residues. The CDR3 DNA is TGTGCCAGCAGCGTAGAATCGAGTAGCATTCAGTACTTC. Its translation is CASSVESSSIQYF.

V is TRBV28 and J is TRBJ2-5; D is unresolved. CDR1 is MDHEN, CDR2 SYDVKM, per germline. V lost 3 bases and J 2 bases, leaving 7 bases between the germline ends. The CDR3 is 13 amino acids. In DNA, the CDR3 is TGTGCCAGCAGTTTCGGGTTTCAAGAGACCCAGTACTTC. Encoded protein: CASSFGFQETQYF.

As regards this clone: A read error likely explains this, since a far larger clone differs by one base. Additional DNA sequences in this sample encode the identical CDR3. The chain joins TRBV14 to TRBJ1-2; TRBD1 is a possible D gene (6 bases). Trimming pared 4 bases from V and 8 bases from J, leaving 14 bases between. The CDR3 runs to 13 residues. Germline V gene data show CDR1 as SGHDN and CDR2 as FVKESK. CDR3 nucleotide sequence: TGTGCCAGCAGCCTAGGGGGGACGGGAGGCTACACCTTC. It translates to CASSLGGTGGYTF.

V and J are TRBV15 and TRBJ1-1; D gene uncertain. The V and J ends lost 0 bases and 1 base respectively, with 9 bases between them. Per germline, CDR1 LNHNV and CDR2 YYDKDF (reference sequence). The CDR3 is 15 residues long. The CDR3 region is CATSRDGRGNTEAFF. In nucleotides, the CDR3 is TGTGCCACCAGCAGAGATGGCCGCGGGAACACTGAAGCTTTCTTT.

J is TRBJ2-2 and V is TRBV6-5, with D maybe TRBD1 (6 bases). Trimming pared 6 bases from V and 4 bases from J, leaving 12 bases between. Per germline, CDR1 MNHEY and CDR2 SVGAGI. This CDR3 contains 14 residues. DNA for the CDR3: TGTGCCAGCAGAGAACAGGGCTCCACCGGGGAGCTGTTTTTT. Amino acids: CASREQGSTGELFF.

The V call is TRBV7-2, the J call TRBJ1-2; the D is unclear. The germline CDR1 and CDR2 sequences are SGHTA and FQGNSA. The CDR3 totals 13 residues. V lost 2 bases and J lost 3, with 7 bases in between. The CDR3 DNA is TGTGCCAGCAGCTTATCTCAGGACTATGGCTACACCTTC. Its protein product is CASSLSQDYGYTF.

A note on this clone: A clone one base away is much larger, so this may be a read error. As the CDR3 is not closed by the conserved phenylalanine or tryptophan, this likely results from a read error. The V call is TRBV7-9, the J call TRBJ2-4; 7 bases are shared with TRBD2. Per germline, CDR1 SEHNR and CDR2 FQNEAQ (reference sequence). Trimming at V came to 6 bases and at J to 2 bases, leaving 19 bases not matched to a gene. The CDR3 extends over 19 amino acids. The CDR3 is CASSFPRENLSTPKNIQYL. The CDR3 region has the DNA TGTGCCAGCAGTTTCCCGCGGGAGAACCTTAGTACCCCCAAAAACATTCAGTACTTA.

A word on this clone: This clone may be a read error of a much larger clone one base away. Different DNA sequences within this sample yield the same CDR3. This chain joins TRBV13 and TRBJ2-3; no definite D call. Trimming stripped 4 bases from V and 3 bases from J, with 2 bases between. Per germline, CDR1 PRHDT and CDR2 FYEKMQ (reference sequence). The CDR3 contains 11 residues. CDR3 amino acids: CASSYTDTQYF. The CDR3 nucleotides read TGTGCCAGCAGCTATACAGATACGCAGTATTTT.

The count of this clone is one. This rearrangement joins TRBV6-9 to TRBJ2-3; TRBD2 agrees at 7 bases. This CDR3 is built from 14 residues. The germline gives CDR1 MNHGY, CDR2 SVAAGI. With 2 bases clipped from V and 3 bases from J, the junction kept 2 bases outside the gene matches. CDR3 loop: CASSYAAGTDTQYF. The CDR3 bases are TGTGCCAGCAGTTATGCAGCGGGAACAGATACGCAGTATTTT.

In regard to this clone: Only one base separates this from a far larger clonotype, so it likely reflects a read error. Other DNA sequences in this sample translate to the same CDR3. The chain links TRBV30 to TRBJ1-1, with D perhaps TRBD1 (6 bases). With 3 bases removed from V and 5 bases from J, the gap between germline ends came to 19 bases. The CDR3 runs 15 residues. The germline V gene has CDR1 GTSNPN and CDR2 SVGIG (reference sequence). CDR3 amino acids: CAWSLGQKKNTEAFF. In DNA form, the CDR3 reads TGTGCCTGGAGCCTTGGACAGAAAAAGAATACTGAAGCTTTCTTT.

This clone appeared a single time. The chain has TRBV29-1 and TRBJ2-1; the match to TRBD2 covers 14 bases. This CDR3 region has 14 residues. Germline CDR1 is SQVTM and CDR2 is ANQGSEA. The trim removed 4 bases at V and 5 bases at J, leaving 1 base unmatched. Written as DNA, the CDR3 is TGCAGCGTTGGGGGACTAGCGGGAGACAATGAGCAGTTCTTC. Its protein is CSVGGLAGDNEQFF.

CDR3: CASTQGPNTEAFF. CDR3 nucleotide sequence: TGTGCCAGCACACAGGGACCGAACACTGAAGCTTTCTTT. This rearrangement joins TRBV2 to TRBJ1-1; a weak D match, TRBD1 (6 bases). Trimming pared 7 bases from V and 1 base from J, leaving 10 bases between. Germline values: CDR1 SNHLY, CDR2 FYNNEI. The CDR3 loop spans 13 amino acids. The variable domain in full, with the rest retrieved from reference TRBV2 and TRBJ1-1, is EPEVTQTPSHQVTQMGQEVILRCVPISNHLYFYWYRQILGQKVEFLVSFYNNEISEKSEIFDDQFSVERPDGSNFTLKIRSTKLEDSAMYFCASTQGPNTEAFFGQGTRLTVV.

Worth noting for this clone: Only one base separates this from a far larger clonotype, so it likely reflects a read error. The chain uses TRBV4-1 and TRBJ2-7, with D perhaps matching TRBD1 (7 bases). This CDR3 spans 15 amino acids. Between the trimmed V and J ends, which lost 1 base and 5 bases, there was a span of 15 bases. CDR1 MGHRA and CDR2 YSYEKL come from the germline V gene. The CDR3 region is CASSQGGTVWDEQYF. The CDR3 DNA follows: TGCGCCAGCAGCCAAGGCGGGACAGTGTGGGACGAGCAGTACTTC.

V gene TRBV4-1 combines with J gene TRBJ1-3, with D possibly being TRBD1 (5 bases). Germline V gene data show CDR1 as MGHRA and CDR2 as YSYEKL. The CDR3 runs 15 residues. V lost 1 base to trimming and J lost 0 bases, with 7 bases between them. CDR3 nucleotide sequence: TGCGCCAGCAGCCAAGGACAGCCCTCTGGAAACACCATATATTTT. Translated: CASSQGQPSGNTIYF.

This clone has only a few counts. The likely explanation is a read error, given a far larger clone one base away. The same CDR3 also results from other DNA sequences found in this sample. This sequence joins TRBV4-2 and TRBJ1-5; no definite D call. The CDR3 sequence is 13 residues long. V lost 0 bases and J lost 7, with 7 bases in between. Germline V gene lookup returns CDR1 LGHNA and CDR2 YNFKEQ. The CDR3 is CASSQEDNQPQHF. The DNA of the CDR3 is TGTGCCAGCAGCCAAGAGGATAACCAGCCCCAGCATTTT.

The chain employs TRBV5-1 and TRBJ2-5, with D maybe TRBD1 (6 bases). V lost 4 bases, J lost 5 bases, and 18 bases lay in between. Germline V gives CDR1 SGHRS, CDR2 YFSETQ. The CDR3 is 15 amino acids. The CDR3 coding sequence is TGCGCCAGCAGCAGAGCCGGGACACGAGGGGAGACCCAGTACTTC. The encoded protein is CASSRAGTRGETQYF.

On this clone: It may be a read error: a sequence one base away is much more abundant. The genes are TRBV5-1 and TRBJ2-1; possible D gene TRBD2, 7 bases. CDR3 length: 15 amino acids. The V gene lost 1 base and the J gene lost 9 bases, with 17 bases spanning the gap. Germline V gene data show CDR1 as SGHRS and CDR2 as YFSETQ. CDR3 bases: TGCGCCAGCAGCTTGTACCCTATGGGGGGGCCTGAGCAGTTCTTC. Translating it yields CASSLYPMGGPEQFF.

The CDR3 nucleotides read TGTGCCAGCAGTTTATTGGGACAGGGAGAGACCCAGTACTTC. Protein sequence: CASSLLGQGETQYF. This chain uses TRBV27 with TRBJ2-5; TRBD1 matches at 9 bases. CDR1 is MNHEY, CDR2 SMNVEV, per germline (reference sequence). The CDR3 contains 14 residues. The trim removed 1 base at V and 4 bases at J, leaving 1 base unmatched.

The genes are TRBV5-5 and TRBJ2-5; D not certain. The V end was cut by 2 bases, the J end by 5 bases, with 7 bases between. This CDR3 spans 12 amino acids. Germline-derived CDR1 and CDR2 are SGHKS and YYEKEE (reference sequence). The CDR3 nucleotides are TGTGCCAGCAGCTTCAACGCGGAGACCCAGTACTTC. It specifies CASSFNAETQYF.

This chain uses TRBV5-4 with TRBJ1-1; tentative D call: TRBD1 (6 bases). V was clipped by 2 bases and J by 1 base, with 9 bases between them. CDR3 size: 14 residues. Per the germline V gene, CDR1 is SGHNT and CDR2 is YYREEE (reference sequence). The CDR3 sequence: CASSFDRRNTEAFF. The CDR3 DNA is TGTGCCAGCAGCTTTGACAGGCGGAACACTGAAGCTTTCTTT.

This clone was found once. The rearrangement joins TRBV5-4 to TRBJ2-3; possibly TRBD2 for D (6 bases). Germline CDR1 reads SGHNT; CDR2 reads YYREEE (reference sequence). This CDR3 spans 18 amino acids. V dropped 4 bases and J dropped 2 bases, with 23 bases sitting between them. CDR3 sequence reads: CASSRGGGSGALTDTQYF. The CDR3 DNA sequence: TGTGCCAGCAGCCGGGGTGGGGGGAGCGGAGCCCTCACAGATACGCAGTATTTT. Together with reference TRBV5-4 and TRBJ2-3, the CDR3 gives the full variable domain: ETGVTQSPTHLIKTRGQQVTLRCSSQSGHNTVSWYQQALGQGPQFIFQYYREEENGRGNFPPRFSGLQFPNYSSELNVNALELDDSALYLCASSRGGGSGALTDTQYFGPGTRLTVL.

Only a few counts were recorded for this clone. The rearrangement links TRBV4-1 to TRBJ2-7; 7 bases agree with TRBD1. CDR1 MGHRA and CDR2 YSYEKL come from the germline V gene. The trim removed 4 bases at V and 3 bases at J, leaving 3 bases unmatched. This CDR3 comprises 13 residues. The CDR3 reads CASSRRQGYEQYF. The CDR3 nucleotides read TGCGCCAGCAGCCGCCGACAGGGCTACGAGCAGTACTTC.

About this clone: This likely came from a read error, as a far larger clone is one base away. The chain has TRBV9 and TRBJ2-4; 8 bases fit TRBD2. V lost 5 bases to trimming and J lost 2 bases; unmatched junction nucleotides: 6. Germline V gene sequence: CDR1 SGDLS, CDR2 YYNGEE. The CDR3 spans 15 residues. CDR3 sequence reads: CASSSGKVTKNIQYF. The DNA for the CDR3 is TGTGCCAGCAGTAGCGGGAAGGTAACCAAAAACATTCAGTACTTC.

CDR3 nucleotides: TGTGCCAGCGGACAGCAGAACACTGAAGCTTTCTTT. Amino acid sequence: CASGQQNTEAFF. The rearrangement joins TRBV10-3 to TRBJ1-1, with D tentatively TRBD1 (6 bases). The germline V gene has CDR1 ENHRY and CDR2 SYGVKD. Deletions cut 10 bases from V and 1 base from J, with 10 bases between. The CDR3 runs 12 residues.

CDR3 residues: CAISEGALQGPEKLFF. Here the CDR3 DNA reads TGTGCCATCAGTGAGGGCGCGTTACAGGGGCCTGAAAAACTGTTTTTT. The chain links TRBV10-3 to TRBJ1-4; 7 bases map to TRBD1. J lost 7 bases, V lost 2 bases, and 10 bases had no gene match. Germline V lookup: CDR1 ENHRY, CDR2 SYGVKD. CDR3 length equals 16 residues.